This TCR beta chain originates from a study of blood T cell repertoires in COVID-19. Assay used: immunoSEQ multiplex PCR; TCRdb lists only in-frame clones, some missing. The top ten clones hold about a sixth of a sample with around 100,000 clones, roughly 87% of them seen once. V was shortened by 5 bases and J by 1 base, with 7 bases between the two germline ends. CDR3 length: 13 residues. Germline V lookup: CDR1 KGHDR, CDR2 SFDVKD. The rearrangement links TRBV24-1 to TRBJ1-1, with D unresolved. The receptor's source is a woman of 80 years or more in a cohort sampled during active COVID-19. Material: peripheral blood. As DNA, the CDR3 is TGTGCCACCAGTGGGCCTGGGAACACTGAAGCTTTCTTT. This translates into CATSGPGNTEAFF.